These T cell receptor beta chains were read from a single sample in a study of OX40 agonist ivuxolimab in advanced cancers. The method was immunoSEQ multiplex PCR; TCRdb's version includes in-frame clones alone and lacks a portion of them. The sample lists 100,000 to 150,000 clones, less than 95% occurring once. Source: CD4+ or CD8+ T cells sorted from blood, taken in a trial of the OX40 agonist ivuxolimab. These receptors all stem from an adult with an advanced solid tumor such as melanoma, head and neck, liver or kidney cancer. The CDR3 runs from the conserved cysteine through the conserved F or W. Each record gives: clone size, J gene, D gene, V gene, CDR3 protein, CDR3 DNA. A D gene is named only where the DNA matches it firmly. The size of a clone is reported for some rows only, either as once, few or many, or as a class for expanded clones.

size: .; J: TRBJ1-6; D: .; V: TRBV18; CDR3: CASSPSRGSPLHF; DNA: TGTGCCAGCTCACCCTCAAGGGGATCACCCCTCCACTTT
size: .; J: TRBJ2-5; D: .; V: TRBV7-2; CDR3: CASSPKETQYF; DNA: TGTGCCAGCAGCCCGAAGGAGACCCAGTACTTC
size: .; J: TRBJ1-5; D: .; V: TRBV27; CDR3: CASSYRENQPQHF; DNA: TGTGCCAGCAGTTACAGGGAAAATCAGCCCCAGCATTTT
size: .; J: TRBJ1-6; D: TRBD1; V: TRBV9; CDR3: CASNRQGAGNSPLHF; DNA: TGTGCCAGCAACCGACAGGGGGCAGGAAATTCACCCCTCCACTTT
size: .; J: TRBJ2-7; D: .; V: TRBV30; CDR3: CAWSVLSDEQYF; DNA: TGTGCCTGGAGTGTTCTGAGTGACGAGCAGTACTTC
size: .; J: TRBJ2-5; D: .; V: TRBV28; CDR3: CASSLSPETQYF; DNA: TGTGCCAGCAGTTTATCCCCCGAGACCCAGTACTTC
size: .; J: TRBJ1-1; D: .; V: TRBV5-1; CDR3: CASSLAQGLRGTEAFF; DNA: TGCGCCAGCAGCTTGGCCCAGGGGTTGAGGGGTACTGAAGCTTTCTTT
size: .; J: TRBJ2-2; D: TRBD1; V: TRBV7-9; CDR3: CASSPGQVLVGELFF; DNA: TGTGCCAGCAGCCCGGGACAGGTATTAGTCGGGGAGCTGTTTTTT
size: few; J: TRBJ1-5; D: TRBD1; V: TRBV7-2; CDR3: CASSLTGQGGQPQHF; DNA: TGTGCCAGCAGCTTAACTGGACAGGGAGGACAGCCCCAGCATTTT
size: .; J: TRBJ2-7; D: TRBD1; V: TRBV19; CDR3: CASSQRQGTYPYEQYF; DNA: TGTGCCAGTAGCCAAAGACAGGGCACCTATCCCTACGAGCAGTACTTC
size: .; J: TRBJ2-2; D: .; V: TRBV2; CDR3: CASSRQGELFF; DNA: TGTGCCAGCAGCCGACAGGGGGAGCTGTTTTTT
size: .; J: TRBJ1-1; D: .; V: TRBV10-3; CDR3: CAIMGGVNTEAFF; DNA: TGTGCCATCATGGGGGGTGTGAACACTGAAGCTTTCTTT
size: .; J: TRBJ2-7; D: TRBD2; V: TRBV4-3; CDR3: CASSQVLSGAYEQYF; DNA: TGCGCCAGCAGCCAAGTCCTTAGCGGGGCCTACGAGCAGTACTTC
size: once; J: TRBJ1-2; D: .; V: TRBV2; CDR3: CASSEARASYGYTF; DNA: TGTGCCAGCAGTGAAGCCAGGGCGAGCTATGGCTACACCTTC
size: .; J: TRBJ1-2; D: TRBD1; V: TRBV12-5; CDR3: CASGSGTGSGSGYTF; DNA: TGTGCTAGTGGTTCGGGGACAGGGAGCGGGAGTGGCTACACCTTC
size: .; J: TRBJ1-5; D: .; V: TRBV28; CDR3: CASSPPRKGLNQPQHF; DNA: TGTGCCAGCAGTCCCCCCCGGAAGGGATTGAATCAGCCCCAGCATTTT
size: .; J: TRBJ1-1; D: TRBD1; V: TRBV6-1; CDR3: CASNRQGSTEAFF; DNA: TGTGCCAGCAACAGACAGGGAAGCACTGAAGCTTTCTTT
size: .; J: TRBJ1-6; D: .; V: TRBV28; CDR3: CASSSYPGGQGNSPLHF; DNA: TGTGCCAGCAGTTCGTATCCCGGAGGGCAAGGCAATTCACCCCTCCACTTT
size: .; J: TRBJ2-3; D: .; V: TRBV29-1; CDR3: CSVVYGRAGEGTDTQYF; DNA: TGCAGCGTTGTTTATGGAAGGGCAGGGGAAGGAACAGATACGCAGTATTTT
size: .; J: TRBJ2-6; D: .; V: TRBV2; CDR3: CASSGRAPPLVLTF; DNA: TGTGCCAGCAGTGGCCGGGCCCCGCCTCTTGTCCTGACTTTC
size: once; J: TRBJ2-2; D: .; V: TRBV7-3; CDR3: CASSLTGSTGELFF; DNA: TGTGCCAGCAGCTTAACGGGTTCCACCGGGGAGCTGTTTTTT
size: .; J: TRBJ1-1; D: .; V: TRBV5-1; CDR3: CASSPGVSGAEAFF; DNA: TGCGCCAGCAGCCCCGGAGTTTCGGGGGCTGAAGCTTTCTTT
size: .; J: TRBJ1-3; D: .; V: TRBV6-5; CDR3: CASTTRVSSGNTIYF; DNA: TGTGCCAGCACCACCAGGGTGAGCTCTGGAAACACCATATATTTT
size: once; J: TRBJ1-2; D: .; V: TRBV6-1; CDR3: CASSEGGLGYGYTF; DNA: TGTGCCAGCAGTGAAGGGGGGCTAGGCTATGGCTACACCTTC
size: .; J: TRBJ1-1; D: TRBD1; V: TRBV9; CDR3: CASSVGQGSAFF; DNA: TGTGCCAGCAGCGTGGGACAGGGCTCCGCTTTCTTT
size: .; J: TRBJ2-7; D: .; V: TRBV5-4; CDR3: CASRAGQPSSYEQYF; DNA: TGTGCCAGCAGGGCCGGACAGCCAAGCTCCTACGAGCAGTACTTC
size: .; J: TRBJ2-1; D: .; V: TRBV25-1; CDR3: CASRRSGSSYNEQFF; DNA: TGTGCCAGCAGGAGATCGGGAAGCTCCTACAATGAGCAGTTCTTC